These T cell receptor beta chains were read from a single sample in a study of PD-1 blockade in classical Hodgkin lymphoma. Some clones are missing from TCRdb's copy, which holds only in-frame ones; the method was immunoSEQ multiplex PCR. The table has fewer than 30,000 clones, roughly 85% seen once. The material sequenced was peripheral blood mononuclear cells (PBMCs), taken before the second cycle of nivolumab. The receptors derive from a human donor with classical Hodgkin lymphoma. The CDR3 runs from the conserved cysteine through the conserved F or W. A D gene is named only where the DNA matches it firmly. Clone size, where shown, is once, few, many, or a class for clones that have expanded.

NA | TRBJ1-4 | once | TRBV7-9 | TGTGCCAGCAGCTTGGTGGCCTCGGGGAAACTGTTTTTT | CASSLVASGKLFF
NA | TRBJ2-3 | NA | TRBV7-9 | TGTGCCAGCAGCTTAATAAGCTACACAGATACGCAGTATTTT | CASSLISYTDTQYF
NA | TRBJ2-1 | NA | TRBV5-6 | TGTGCCAGCAGCTTGGTTGACTCCTACAATGAGCAGTTCTTC | CASSLVDSYNEQFF
TRBD1 | TRBJ1-5 | NA | TRBV9 | TGTGCCAGCAGCGTAACGGGACAGGGGAATCAGCCCCAGCATTTT | CASSVTGQGNQPQHF
TRBD2 | TRBJ2-5 | NA | TRBV4-2 | TGTGCCAGCAGCTTGTTAGGGACTAGGCGGCAAGAGACCCAGTACTTC | CASSLLGTRRQETQYF
NA | TRBJ1-2 | few | TRBV7-2 | TGTGCCAGCAGCTTAGGGCAGGGAAACTATGGCTACACCTTC | CASSLGQGNYGYTF
TRBD2 | TRBJ2-1 | NA | TRBV7-9 | TGTGCCAGCAGCCCCCCCGGACTAGCGGATGAGCAGTTCTTC | CASSPPGLADEQFF
NA | TRBJ2-5 | once | TRBV5-4 | TGTGCCAGCAACCCGAAGACCCAGTACTTC | CASNPKTQYF
NA | TRBJ1-5 | NA | TRBV7-6 | TGTGCCAGCAGCTTAGACGAGGGGACGCCCCAGCATTTT | CASSLDEGTPQHF
TRBD1 | TRBJ2-3 | NA | TRBV7-9 | TGTGCCAGCGGCAAAAGGCGGACAGGGGTTGCAGATACGCAGTATTTT | CASGKRRTGVADTQYF
NA | TRBJ1-2 | NA | TRBV11-2 | TGTGCCAGCAGCTTAGCGGGGGGACCGAGCCGGGCTAACTATGGCTACACCTTC | CASSLAGGPSRANYGYTF
TRBD1 | TRBJ1-4 | NA | TRBV5-1 | TGCGCCAGCAGCTTGAACCCTCGGACAGGGGTTAATGAAAAACTGTTTTTT | CASSLNPRTGVNEKLFF
NA | TRBJ2-3 | NA | TRBV21-1 | TGTGCCAGCAGCAAACACTCAATAACAGGGGTACGGCGTGGGATAAAAAGCACAGATACGCAGTATTTT | CASSKHSITGVRRGIKSTDTQYF
NA | TRBJ1-1 | NA | TRBV19 | TGTGCCAGTAGTTCTATCAGGGACCTGAACACTGAAGCTTTCTTT | CASSSIRDLNTEAFF
TRBD1 | TRBJ2-5 | NA | TRBV11-2 | TGTGCCAGCAGCTTGGGTCTGCAGGGGGCTGAAGAGACCCAGTACTTC | CASSLGLQGAEETQYF